This T cell receptor beta chain is drawn from a study of cytomegalovirus exposure and HLA in healthy donors. Researchers ran the PCR with 60 Vbeta and 13 Jbeta primers. Sequencing used immunoSEQ multiplex PCR; TCRdb keeps in-frame clones, though not all of them. The data show under 150,000 clones, around 84% seen once. This clone was counted a few times. The ends were cut back, 3 bases at V and 0 bases at J, with 8 bases in the middle. CDR3 length: 14 amino acids. Germline CDR1 is LNHDA and CDR2 is SQIVND (reference sequence). The V call is TRBV19, the J call TRBJ1-1; D unclear. The sequence came from a man over 45 in good health and CMV-seronegative. The sequencing sample was made of PBMCs. CDR3 nucleotide sequence: TGTGCCAGTAGTATGGGCAGCTTGAACACTGAAGCTTTCTTT. Translated: CASSMGSLNTEAFF.